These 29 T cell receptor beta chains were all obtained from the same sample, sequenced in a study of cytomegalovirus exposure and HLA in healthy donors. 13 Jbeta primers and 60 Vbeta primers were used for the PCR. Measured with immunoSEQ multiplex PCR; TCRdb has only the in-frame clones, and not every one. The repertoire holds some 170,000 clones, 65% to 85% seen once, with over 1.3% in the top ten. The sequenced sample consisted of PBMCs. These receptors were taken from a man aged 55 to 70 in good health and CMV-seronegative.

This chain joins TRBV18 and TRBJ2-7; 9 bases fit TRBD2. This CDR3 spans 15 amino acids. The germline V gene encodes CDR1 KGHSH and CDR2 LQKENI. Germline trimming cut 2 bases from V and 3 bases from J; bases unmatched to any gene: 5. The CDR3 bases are TGTGCCAGCTCACCAAGTAGCGGGAGCCTCTACGAGCAGTACTTC. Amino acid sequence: CASSPSSGSLYEQYF.

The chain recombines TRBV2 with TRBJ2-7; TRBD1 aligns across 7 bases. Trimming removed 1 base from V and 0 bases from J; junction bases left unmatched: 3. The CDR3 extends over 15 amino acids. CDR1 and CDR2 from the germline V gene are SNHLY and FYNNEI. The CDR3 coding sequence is TGTGCCAGCAGTGAAGGCTGGGACAGCTCCTACGAGCAGTACTTC. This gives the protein CASSEGWDSSYEQYF.

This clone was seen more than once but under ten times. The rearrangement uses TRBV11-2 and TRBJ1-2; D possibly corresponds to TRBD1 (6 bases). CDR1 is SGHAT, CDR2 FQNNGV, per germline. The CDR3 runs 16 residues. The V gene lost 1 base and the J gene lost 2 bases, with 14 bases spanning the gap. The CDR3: CASSLVFVRGNYGYTF. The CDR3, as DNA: TGTGCCAGCAGCTTAGTATTCGTAAGGGGGAACTATGGCTACACCTTC.

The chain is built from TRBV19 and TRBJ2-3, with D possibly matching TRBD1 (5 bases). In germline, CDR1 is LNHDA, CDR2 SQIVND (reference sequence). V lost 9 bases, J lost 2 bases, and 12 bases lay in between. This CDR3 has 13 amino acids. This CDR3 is CASATENTDTQYF. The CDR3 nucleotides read TGTGCCAGCGCGACAGAGAACACAGATACGCAGTATTTT.

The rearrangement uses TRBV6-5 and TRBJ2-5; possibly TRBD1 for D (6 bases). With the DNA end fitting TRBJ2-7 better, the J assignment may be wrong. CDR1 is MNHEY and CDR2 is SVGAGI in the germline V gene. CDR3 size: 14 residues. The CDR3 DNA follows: TGTGCCAGCAGTTCCGAGGGACATTCCTACGAGCAGTACTTC. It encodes CASSSEGHSYEQYF.

The chain's CDR3 is CASRDGQGYEKLFF. Written as DNA, the CDR3 is TGCGCCAGCAGAGATGGACAGGGCTATGAAAAACTGTTTTTT. The rearrangement links TRBV5-1 to TRBJ1-4; TRBD1 aligns across 8 bases. CDR1 is SGHRS and CDR2 is YFSETQ in the germline V gene. This CDR3 has 14 residues. V lost 5 bases and J lost 6; bases outside the gene matches: 6.

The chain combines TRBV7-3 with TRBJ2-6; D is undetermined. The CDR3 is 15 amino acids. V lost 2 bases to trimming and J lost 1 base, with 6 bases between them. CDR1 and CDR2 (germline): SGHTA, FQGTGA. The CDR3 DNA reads TGTGCCAGCAGCTTACCCGGGTCTGGGGCCAACGTCCTGACTTTC. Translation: CASSLPGSGANVLTF. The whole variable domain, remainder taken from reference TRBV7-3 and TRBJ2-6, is GAGVSQTPSNKVTEKGKYVELRCDPISGHTALYWYRQSLGQGPEFLIYFQGTGAADDSGLPNDRFFAVRPEGSVSTLKIQRTERGDSAVYLCASSLPGSGANVLTFGAGSRLTVL.

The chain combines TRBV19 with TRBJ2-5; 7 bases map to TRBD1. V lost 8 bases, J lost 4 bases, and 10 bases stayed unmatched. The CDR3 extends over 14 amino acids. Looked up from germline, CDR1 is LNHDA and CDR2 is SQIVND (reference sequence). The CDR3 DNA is TGTGCCAGTCGGCCCCTAGGGGGCGGAGAGACCCAGTACTTC. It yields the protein CASRPLGGGETQYF.

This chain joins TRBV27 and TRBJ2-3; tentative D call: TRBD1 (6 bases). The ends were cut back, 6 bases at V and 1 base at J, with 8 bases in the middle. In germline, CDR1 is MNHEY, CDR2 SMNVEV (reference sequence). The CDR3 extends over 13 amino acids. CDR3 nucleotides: TGTGCCAGCAGGGCAGGGGGCACAGATACGCAGTATTTT. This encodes CASRAGGTDTQYF.

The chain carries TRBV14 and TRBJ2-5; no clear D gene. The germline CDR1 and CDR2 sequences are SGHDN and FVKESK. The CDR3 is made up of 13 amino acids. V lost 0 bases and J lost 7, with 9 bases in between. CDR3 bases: TGTGCCAGCAGCCAAGATCCCTTCGGGACCCAGTACTTC. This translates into CASSQDPFGTQYF.

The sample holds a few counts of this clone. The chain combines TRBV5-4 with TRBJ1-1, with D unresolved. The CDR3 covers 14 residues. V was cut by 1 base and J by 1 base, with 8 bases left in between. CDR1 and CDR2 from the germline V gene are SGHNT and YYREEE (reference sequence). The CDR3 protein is CASSLRHQNTEAFF. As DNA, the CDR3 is TGTGCCAGCAGCTTGCGACACCAGAACACTGAAGCTTTCTTT.

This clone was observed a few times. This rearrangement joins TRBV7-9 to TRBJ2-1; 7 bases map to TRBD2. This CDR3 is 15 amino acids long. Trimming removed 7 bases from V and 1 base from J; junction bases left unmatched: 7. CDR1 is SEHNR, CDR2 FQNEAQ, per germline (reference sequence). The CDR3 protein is CASIYKGGSYNEQFF. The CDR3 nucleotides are TGTGCCAGCATTTACAAGGGAGGGTCCTACAATGAGCAGTTCTTC.

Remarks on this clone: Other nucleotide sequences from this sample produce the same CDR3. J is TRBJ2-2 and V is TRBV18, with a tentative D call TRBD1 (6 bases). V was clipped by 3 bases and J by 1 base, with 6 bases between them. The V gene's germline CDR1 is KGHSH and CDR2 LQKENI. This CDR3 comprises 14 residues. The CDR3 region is CASSPGQNTGELFF. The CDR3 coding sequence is TGTGCCAGCTCACCGGGACAGAACACCGGGGAGCTGTTTTTT.

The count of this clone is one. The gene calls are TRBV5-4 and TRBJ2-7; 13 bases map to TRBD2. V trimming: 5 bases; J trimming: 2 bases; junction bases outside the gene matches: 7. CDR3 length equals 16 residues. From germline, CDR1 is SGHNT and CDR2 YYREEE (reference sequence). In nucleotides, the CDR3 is TGTGCCAGCAGTAGAGGAGGGACTAGCGGGACCTACGAGCAGTACTTC. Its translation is CASSRGGTSGTYEQYF. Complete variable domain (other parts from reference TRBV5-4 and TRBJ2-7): ETGVTQSPTHLIKTRGQQVTLRCSSQSGHNTVSWYQQALGQGPQFIFQYYREEENGRGNFPPRFSGLQFPNYSSELNVNALELDDSALYLCASSRGGTSGTYEQYFGPGTRLTVT.

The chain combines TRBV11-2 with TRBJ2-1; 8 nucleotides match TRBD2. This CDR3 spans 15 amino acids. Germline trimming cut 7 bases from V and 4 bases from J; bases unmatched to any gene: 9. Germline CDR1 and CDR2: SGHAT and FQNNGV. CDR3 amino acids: CASTGVGGRYNEQFF. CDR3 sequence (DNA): TGTGCCAGCACCGGTGTGGGCGGGAGGTACAATGAGCAGTTCTTC.

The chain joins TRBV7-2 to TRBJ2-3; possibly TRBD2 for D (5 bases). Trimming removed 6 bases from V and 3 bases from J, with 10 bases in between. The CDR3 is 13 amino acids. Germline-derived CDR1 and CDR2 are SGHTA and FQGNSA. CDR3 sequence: CASRPTGTDTQYF. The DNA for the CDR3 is TGTGCCAGCAGGCCAACGGGGACAGATACGCAGTATTTT.

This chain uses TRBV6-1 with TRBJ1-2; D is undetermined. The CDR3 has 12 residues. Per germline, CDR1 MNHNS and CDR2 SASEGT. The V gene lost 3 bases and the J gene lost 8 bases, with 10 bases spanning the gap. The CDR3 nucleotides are TGTGCCAGCAGTGATTCAGGTTTAGGCTACACCTTC. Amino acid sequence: CASSDSGLGYTF.

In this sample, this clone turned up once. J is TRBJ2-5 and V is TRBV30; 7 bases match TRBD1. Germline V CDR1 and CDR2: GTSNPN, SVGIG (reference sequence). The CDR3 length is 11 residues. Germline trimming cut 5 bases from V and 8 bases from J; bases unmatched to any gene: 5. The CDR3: CAWVTGSTQYF. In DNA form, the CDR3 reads TGTGCCTGGGTGACAGGGTCTACCCAGTACTTC. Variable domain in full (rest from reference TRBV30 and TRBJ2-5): SQTIHQWPATLVQPVGSPLSLECTVEGTSNPNLYWYRQAAGRGLQLLFYSVGIGQISSEVPQNLSASRPQDRQFILSSKKLLLSDSGFYLCAWVTGSTQYFGPGTRLLVL.

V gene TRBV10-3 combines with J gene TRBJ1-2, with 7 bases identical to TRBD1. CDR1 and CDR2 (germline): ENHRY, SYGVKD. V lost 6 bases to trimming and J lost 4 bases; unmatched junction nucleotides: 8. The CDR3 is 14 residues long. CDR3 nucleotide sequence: TGTGCCATCAGCCGCGACAGGGCGTCCTATGGCTACACCTTC. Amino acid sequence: CAISRDRASYGYTF.

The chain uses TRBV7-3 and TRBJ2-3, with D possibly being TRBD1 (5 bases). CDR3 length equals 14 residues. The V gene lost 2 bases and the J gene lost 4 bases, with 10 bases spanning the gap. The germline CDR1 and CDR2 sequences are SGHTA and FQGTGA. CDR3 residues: CASSLGRAADTQYF. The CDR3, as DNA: TGTGCCAGCAGCTTAGGCAGGGCCGCAGATACGCAGTATTTT. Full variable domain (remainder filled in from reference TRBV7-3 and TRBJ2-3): GAGVSQTPSNKVTEKGKYVELRCDPISGHTALYWYRQSLGQGPEFLIYFQGTGAADDSGLPNDRFFAVRPEGSVSTLKIQRTERGDSAVYLCASSLGRAADTQYFGPGTRLTVL.

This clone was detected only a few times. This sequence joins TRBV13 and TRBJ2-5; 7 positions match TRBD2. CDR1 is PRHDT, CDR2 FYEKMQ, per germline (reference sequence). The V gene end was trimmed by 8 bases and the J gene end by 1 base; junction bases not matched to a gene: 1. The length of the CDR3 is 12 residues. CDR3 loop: CASGRVQETQYF. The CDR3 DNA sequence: TGTGCCAGCGGGAGGGTCCAAGAGACCCAGTACTTC.

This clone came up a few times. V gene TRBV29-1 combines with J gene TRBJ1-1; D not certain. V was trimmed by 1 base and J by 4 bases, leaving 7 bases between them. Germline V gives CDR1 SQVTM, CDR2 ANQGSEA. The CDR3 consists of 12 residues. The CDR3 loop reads CSVEVVGTEAFF. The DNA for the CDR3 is TGCAGCGTTGAAGTGGTCGGCACTGAAGCTTTCTTT.

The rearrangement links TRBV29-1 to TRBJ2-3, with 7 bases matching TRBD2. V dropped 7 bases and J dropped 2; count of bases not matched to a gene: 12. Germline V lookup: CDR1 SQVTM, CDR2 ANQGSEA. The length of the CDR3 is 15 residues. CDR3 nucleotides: TGCAGCGCTTTAAAACTAGCGCTGTACACAGATACGCAGTATTTT. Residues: CSALKLALYTDTQYF.

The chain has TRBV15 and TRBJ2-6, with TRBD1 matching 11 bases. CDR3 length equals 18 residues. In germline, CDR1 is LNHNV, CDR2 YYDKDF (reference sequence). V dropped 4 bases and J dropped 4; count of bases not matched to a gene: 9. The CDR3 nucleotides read TGTGCCACCAGCATTCGGACAGGGGGCGCGTCAGGGGCCAACGTCCTGACTTTC. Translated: CATSIRTGGASGANVLTF.

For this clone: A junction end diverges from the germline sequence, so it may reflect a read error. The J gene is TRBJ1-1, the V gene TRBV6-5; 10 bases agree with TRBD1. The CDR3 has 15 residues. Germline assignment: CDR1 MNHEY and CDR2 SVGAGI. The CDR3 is CAGSYFGQGGTEAFF. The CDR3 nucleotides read TGTGCCGGCAGTTACTTCGGACAGGGGGGGACTGAAGCTTTCTTT.

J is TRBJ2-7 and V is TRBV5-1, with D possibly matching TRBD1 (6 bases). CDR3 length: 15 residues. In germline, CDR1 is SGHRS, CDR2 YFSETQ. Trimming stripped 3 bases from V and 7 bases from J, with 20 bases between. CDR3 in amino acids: CASSSEGDPQGEQYF. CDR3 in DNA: TGCGCCAGCAGCTCCGAAGGGGACCCTCAGGGGGAGCAGTACTTC.

CDR3 sequence reads: CASSTRLSYTF. CDR3 bases: TGTGCCAGTAGTACTAGACTGAGCTACACCTTC. V is TRBV19 and J is TRBJ1-2; no definite D call. CDR1 is LNHDA, CDR2 SQIVND, per germline (reference sequence). This CDR3 contains 11 residues. V lost 4 bases and J lost 9, with 9 bases in between.

As DNA, the CDR3 is TGTGCCAGCAGCAGCTTGGGACTAGGTGCCTACGAGCAGTACTTC. This translates into CASSSLGLGAYEQYF. J is TRBJ2-7 and V is TRBV5-4; 8 bases are shared with TRBD2. The CDR3 runs to 15 residues. Germline CDR1 and CDR2: SGHNT and YYREEE (reference sequence). Losses at the gene ends were 4 bases for V and 2 bases for J; bases not matched to a gene: 8. The whole variable domain, filled in from reference TRBV5-4 and TRBJ2-7, reads ETGVTQSPTHLIKTRGQQVTLRCSSQSGHNTVSWYQQALGQGPQFIFQYYREEENGRGNFPPRFSGLQFPNYSSELNVNALELDDSALYLCASSSLGLGAYEQYFGPGTRLTVT.

CDR3 sequence reads: CASSLSSTGTEAFF. DNA of the CDR3: TGCGCCAGCAGCTTGTCATCGACGGGGACTGAAGCTTTCTTT. The rearrangement joins TRBV5-1 to TRBJ1-1, with unresolved D. The CDR3 spans 14 residues. CDR1 SGHRS and CDR2 YFSETQ come from the germline V gene. V was pared by 1 base and J by 5 bases, with 12 bases between.